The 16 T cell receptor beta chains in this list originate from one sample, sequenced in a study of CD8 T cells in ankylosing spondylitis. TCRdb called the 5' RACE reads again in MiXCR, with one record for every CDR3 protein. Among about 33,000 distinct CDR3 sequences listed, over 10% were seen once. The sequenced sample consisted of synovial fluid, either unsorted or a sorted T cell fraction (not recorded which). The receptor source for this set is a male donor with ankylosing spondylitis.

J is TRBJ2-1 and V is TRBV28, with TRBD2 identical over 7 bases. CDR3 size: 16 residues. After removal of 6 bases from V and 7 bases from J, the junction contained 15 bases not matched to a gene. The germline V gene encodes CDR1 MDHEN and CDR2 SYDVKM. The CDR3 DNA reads TGTGCCAGCAGCTACCCTGGGCGGGAGTCTGTTAATGAGCAGTTCTTC. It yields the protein CASSYPGRESVNEQFF.

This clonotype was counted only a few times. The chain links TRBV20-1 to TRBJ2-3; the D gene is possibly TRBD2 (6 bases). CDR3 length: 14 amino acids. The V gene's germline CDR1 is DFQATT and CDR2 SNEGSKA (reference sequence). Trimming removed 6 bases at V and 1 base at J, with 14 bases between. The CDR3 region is CSASGRDRTDTQYF. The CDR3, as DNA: TGCAGTGCGAGCGGGCGAGACCGCACAGATACGCAGTATTTT.

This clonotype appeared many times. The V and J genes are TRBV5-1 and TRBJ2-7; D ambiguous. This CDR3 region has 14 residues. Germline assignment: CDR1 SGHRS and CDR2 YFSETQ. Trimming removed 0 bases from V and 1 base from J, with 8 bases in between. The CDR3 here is CASSLGIGSYEQYF. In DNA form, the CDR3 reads TGCGCCAGCAGCTTGGGAATAGGGTCCTACGAGCAGTACTTC.

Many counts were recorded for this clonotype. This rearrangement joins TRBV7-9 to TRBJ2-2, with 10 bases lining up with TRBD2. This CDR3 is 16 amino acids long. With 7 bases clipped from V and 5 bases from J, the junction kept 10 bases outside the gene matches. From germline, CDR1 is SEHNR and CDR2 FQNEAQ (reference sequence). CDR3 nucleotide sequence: TGTGCCAGCATCCAAATTCTAGCGGGGGAGACCGGGGAGCTGTTTTTT. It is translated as CASIQILAGETGELFF. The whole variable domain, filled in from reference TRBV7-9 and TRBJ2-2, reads DTGVSQNPRHKITKRGQNVTFRCDPISEHNRLYWYRQTLGQGPEFLTYFQNEAQLEKSRLLSDRFSAERPKGSFSTLEIQRTEQGDSAMYLCASIQILAGETGELFFGEGSRLTVL.

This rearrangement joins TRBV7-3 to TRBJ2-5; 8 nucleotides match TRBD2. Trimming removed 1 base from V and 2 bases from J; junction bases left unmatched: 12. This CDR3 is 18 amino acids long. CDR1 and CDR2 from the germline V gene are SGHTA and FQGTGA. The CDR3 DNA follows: TGTGCCAGCAGCTTAAACCCCCCCTCAGCGGGGGTACAAGAGACCCAGTACTTC. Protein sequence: CASSLNPPSAGVQETQYF.

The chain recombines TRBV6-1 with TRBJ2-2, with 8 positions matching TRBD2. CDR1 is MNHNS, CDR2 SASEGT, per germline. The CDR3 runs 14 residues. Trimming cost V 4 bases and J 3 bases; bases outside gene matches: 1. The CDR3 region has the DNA TGTGCCAGCAGTGTTAGCGGGGACACCGGGGAGCTGTTTTTT. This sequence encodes CASSVSGDTGELFF.

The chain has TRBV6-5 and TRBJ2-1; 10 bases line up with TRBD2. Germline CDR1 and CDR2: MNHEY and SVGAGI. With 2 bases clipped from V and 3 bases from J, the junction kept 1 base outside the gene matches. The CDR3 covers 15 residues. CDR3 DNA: TGTGCCAGCAGTTACCAGCGGGGGGGCTACAATGAGCAGTTCTTC. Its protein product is CASSYQRGGYNEQFF.

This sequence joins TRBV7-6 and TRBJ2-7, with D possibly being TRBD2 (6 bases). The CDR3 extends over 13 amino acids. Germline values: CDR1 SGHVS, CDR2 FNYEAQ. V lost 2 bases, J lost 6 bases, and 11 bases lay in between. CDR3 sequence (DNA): TGTGCCAGCAGCTTAAACCCGCGGGGCGAGCAGTACTTC. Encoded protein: CASSLNPRGEQYF.

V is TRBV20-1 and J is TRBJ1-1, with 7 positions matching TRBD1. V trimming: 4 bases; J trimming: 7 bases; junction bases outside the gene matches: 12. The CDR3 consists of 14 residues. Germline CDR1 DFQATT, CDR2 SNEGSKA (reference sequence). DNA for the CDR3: TGCAGTGCTAAAGGGACAGCAGGCGATTTTGAAGCTTTCTTT. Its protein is CSAKGTAGDFEAFF.

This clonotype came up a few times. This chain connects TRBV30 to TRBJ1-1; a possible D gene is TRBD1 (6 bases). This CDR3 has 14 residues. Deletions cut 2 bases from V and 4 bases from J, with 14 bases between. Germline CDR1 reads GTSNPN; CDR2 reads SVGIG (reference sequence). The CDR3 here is CAWSWNTGPTEAFF. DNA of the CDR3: TGTGCCTGGAGTTGGAATACAGGGCCCACTGAAGCTTTCTTT.

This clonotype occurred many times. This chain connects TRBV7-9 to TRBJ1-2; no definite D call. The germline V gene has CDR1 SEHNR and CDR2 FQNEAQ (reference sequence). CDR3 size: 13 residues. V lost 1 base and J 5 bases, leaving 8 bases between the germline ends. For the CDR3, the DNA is TGTGCCAGCAGCTTAGTTGCCTTTTATGGCTACACCTTC. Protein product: CASSLVAFYGYTF.

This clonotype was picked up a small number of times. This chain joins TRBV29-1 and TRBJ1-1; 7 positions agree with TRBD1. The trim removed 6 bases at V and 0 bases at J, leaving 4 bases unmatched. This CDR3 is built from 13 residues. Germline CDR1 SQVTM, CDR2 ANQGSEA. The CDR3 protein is CSVIGGMNTEAFF. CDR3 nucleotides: TGCAGCGTCATAGGGGGCATGAACACTGAAGCTTTCTTT.

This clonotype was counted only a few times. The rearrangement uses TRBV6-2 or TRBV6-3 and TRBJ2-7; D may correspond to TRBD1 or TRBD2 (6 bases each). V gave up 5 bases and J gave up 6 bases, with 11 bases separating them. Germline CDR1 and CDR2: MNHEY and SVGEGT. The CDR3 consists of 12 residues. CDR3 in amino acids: CASSPGGGEQYF. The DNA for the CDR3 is TGTGCCAGCAGTCCCGGGGGCGGCGAGCAGTACTTC.

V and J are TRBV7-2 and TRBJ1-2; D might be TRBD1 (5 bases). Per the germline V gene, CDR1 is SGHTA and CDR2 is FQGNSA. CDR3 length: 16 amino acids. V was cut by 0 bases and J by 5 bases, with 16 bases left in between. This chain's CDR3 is CASSLAWGRIGYGYTF. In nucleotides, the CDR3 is TGTGCCAGCAGCTTAGCATGGGGGAGGATTGGGTATGGCTACACCTTC.

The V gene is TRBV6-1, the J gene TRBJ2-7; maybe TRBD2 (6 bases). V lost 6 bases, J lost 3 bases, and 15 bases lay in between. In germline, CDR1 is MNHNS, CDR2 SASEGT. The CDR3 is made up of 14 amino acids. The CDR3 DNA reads TGTGCCAGCAGACCCCCGGGACTCAACTACGAGCAGTACTTC. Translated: CASRPPGLNYEQYF.

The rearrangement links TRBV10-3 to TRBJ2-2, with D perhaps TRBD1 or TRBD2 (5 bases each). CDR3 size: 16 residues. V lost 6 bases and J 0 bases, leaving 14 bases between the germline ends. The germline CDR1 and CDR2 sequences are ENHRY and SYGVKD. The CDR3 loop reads CAIRDSGRANTGELFF. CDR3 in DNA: TGTGCCATCAGGGATTCGGGGCGGGCGAACACCGGGGAGCTGTTTTTT.